A single sample is the source of the 8 T cell receptor beta chains below, sequenced in a study of beta chain features in type 1 diabetes listed by TCRdb under 2018. Study-level results and caveats: Type 1 diabetes patients showed a moderate but significant shortening of TCRB CDR3 length in all four CD4+ subsets.

Library creation used the immunoSEQ multiplex PCR assay. All of the isolated RNA was reverse transcribed with the High Capacity cDNA Reverse Transcription Kit, so expressed TCRB transcripts were sequenced. TCRdb provides this immuneACCESS table in a form limited to in-frame rearrangements. Some clones are lacking; in checked studies, under half of them reflect an unresolved V gene, and why the rest are absent is not known. The sample table shows roughly 140,000 clones, and over 9% are seen once. The ten largest clonotypes hold more than 0.4% of the sample. These TCRs are of unknown antigen specificity. Sample: central memory CD4+ T cells from blood. The source of these receptors is a man aged 25 to 40 with type 1 diabetes.

J is TRBJ2-5 and V is TRBV7-8; TRBD1 might be the D (6 bases). With 3 bases removed from V and 5 bases from J, the gap between germline ends came to 13 bases. Germline CDR1 and CDR2: SGHVS and FQNEAQ. The CDR3 has 14 residues. The CDR3 DNA sequence: TGTGCCAGCAGCTTGGGGGCCAATGGGGAGACCCAGTACTTC. Its translation is CASSLGANGETQYF. The variable domain in full, completed from reference TRBV7-8 and TRBJ2-5, reads GAGVSQSPRYKVAKRGQDVALRCDPISGHVSLFWYQQALGQGPEFLTYFQNEAQLDKSGLPSDRFFAERPEGSVSTLKIQRTQQEDSAVYLCASSLGANGETQYFGPGTRLLVL.

This clone was detected a few times. The chain uses TRBV18 and TRBJ2-1; 8 positions match TRBD2. CDR3 length: 19 amino acids. Germline V gene lookup returns CDR1 KGHSH and CDR2 LQKENI. With V trimmed by 6 bases and J by 0 bases, 16 bases remained unmatched. The CDR3 is CASSPNRGSGKLSYNEQFF. The CDR3, as DNA: TGTGCCAGCTCTCCCAACCGGGGTAGCGGGAAACTCTCCTACAATGAGCAGTTCTTC.

CDR3 sequence reads: CASSPPGLAGPDTQYF. CDR3 coding DNA: TGTGCCAGCTCACCACCGGGACTAGCGGGACCAGATACGCAGTATTTT. The chain combines TRBV18 with TRBJ2-3; 13 bases fit TRBD2. Trimming cost V 0 bases and J 4 bases; bases outside gene matches: 1. Germline V lookup: CDR1 KGHSH, CDR2 LQKENI. The CDR3 runs to 16 residues.

This clone was detected only a few times. This chain uses TRBV7-9 with TRBJ1-4, with TRBD1 identical over 9 bases. This CDR3 is 14 amino acids long. Germline CDR1 reads SEHNR; CDR2 reads FQNEAQ (reference sequence). V lost 5 bases, J lost 8 bases, and 6 bases stayed unmatched. In nucleotides, the CDR3 is TGTGCCAGCAGCCCGGACAGGGGCCAAGAAAAACTGTTTTTT. Protein: CASSPDRGQEKLFF. Variable domain in full (rest from reference TRBV7-9 and TRBJ1-4): DTGVSQNPRHKITKRGQNVTFRCDPISEHNRLYWYRQTLGQGPEFLTYFQNEAQLEKSRLLSDRFSAERPKGSFSTLEIQRTEQGDSAMYLCASSPDRGQEKLFFGSGTQLSVL.

The sample holds a few counts of this clone. This sequence joins TRBV28 and TRBJ2-5; D perhaps matches TRBD2 (5 bases). The CDR3 is 14 residues long. Trimming shortened V by 1 base and J by 5 bases, and 11 bases separated the two germline ends. Germline lookup yields CDR1 MDHEN and CDR2 SYDVKM. The CDR3 here is CASSLLASRETQYF. CDR3 DNA: TGTGCCAGCAGTTTATTGGCTAGCCGGGAGACCCAGTACTTC.

In its sample, this clone was seen a few times. The rearrangement links TRBV18 to TRBJ2-7, with D perhaps TRBD1 (5 bases). The CDR3 is made up of 13 amino acids. Trimming stripped 4 bases from V and 4 bases from J, with 11 bases between. Per the germline V gene, CDR1 is KGHSH and CDR2 is LQKENI. CDR3 residues: CASSQDSFYEQYF. CDR3 DNA: TGTGCCAGCTCACAAGACAGTTTTTACGAGCAGTACTTC.

This clone has more than one count but fewer than ten. The chain uses TRBV19 and TRBJ1-1, with TRBD1 matching 8 bases. Germline CDR1 is LNHDA and CDR2 is SQIVND (reference sequence). This CDR3 region has 13 residues. V shed 5 bases, J shed 8 bases, and the junction held 7 bases outside the gene matches. CDR3 nucleotides: TGTGCCAGTAGTTTCGACAGGGGAGGAGAAGCTTTCTTT. This codes for CASSFDRGGEAFF.

The V gene is TRBV29-1, the J gene TRBJ1-2; a weak D match, TRBD1 (6 bases). Germline V gives CDR1 SQVTM, CDR2 ANQGSEA. V lost 4 bases to trimming and J lost 5 bases, with 11 bases between them. This CDR3 comprises 12 residues. The CDR3 sequence: CSVAGQQYGYTF. In DNA form, the CDR3 reads TGCAGCGTTGCCGGACAGCAATATGGCTACACCTTC.